The 18 T cell receptor beta chains below come from one sample, sequenced in a study of shared clonotypes between healthy human individuals. Method: immunoSEQ multiplex PCR; TCRdb's copy keeps in-frame clones and lacks some. The table has about 2.4 million clones, around 90% seen once. The sample consisted of naive CD4+ T cells sorted from blood. As to subset: CD45RA+ positively selected. All receptors derive from a man younger than 35 in good health.

The DNA of the CDR3 is TGTGCCAGCAGCTTTATTGACCAAACGACGCCCCTCCACTTT. It yields the protein CASSFIDQTTPLHF. The chain recombines TRBV11-2 with TRBJ1-6; no reliable D call. CDR1 and CDR2 (germline): SGHAT, FQNNGV. Trimming took 3 bases from V and 13 from J, leaving 16 bases between them. The CDR3 covers 14 residues.

This chain joins TRBV19 and TRBJ1-4; 12 bases line up with TRBD1. This CDR3 comprises 20 residues. The J segment lost 5 bases and the V segment lost 0 bases, leaving 13 bases of the junction unmatched. The V gene's germline CDR1 is LNHDA and CDR2 SQIVND (reference sequence). The CDR3 protein is CASSIDSSGTGGSRNEKLFF. CDR3 sequence (DNA): TGTGCCAGTAGTATAGATTCTTCCGGGACAGGGGGCTCGCGCAATGAAAAACTGTTTTTT.

The V call is TRBV9, the J call TRBJ1-5; TRBD1 aligns across 9 bases. This CDR3 has 16 amino acids. V lost 0 bases and J lost 2; bases outside the gene matches: 3. The germline V gene encodes CDR1 SGDLS and CDR2 YYNGEE. In nucleotides, the CDR3 is TGTGCCAGCAGCGTAGAGGACAGGGGAGGCAATCAGCCCCAGCATTTT. It encodes CASSVEDRGGNQPQHF.

This chain connects TRBV25-1 to TRBJ1-2, with D hard to call. V lost 1 base, J lost 5 bases, and 5 bases lay in between. CDR1 is MGHDK, CDR2 SYGVNS, per germline. The length of the CDR3 is 12 residues. CDR3 DNA: TGTGCCAGCAGTGAATGGGAGTATGGCTACACCTTC. Amino acids: CASSEWEYGYTF.

The chain joins TRBV5-5 to TRBJ2-7; TRBD2 agrees at 7 bases. Germline CDR1 reads SGHKS; CDR2 reads YYEKEE (reference sequence). Losses at the gene ends were 1 base for V and 2 bases for J; bases not matched to a gene: 3. The CDR3 runs 14 residues. This CDR3 is CASSLYAGAYEQYF. CDR3 coding DNA: TGTGCCAGCAGCTTGTATGCGGGAGCCTACGAGCAGTACTTC.

The gene calls are TRBV30 and TRBJ1-2; D is possibly TRBD1 (6 bases). Germline CDR1 reads GTSNPN; CDR2 reads SVGIG (reference sequence). V lost 1 base to trimming and J lost 6 bases, with 18 bases between them. The CDR3 loop spans 15 amino acids. Written as DNA, the CDR3 is TGTGCCTGGAGTGGGACCATCACCGGGGGGCATGGCTACACCTTC. This gives the protein CAWSGTITGGHGYTF. The full variable domain, rest sourced from reference TRBV30 and TRBJ1-2, is SQTIHQWPATLVQPVGSPLSLECTVEGTSNPNLYWYRQAAGRGLQLLFYSVGIGQISSEVPQNLSASRPQDRQFILSSKKLLLSDSGFYLCAWSGTITGGHGYTFGSGTRLTVV.

The chain combines TRBV7-8 with TRBJ2-5, with TRBD2 identical over 16 bases. This CDR3 is built from 18 residues. The junction had 10 bases not matched to a gene; V was cut back by 5 bases and J by 4 bases. Germline-derived CDR1 and CDR2 are SGHVS and FQNEAQ. The CDR3 is CASSPPGTSGGERETQYF. DNA of the CDR3: TGTGCCAGCAGCCCCCCCGGGACTAGCGGGGGGGAAAGAGAGACCCAGTACTTC.

The V gene is TRBV6-5, the J gene TRBJ2-1; 8 bases map to TRBD2. Germline trimming cut 8 bases from V and 5 bases from J; bases unmatched to any gene: 11. CDR1 is MNHEY and CDR2 is SVGAGI in the germline V gene. The CDR3 length is 15 residues. The CDR3 here is CASRRAGLGDNEQFF. The CDR3, as DNA: TGTGCCAGCCGTAGAGCGGGACTAGGTGACAATGAGCAGTTCTTC.

The count of this clone is one. CDR3 DNA sequence: TGTGCCAGCAGTGCCGTCGGCAGCTTTAATAGACCCGAGTACTTC. It specifies CASSAVGSFNRPEYF. This chain joins TRBV6-1 and TRBJ2-7; D remains ambiguous. The germline V gene encodes CDR1 MNHNS and CDR2 SASEGT. The V end was cut by 4 bases, the J end by 11 bases, with 24 bases between. The CDR3 covers 15 residues.

On this clone itself: The sample contains more than one DNA sequence encoding this CDR3. The rearrangement uses TRBV10-3 and TRBJ2-2; a weak D match, TRBD2 (5 bases). The ends were cut back, 6 bases at V and 4 bases at J, with 6 bases in the middle. Germline values: CDR1 ENHRY, CDR2 SYGVKD. This CDR3 has 12 residues. The DNA for the CDR3 is TGTGCCATCAGAGGGAGCACCGGGGAGCTGTTTTTT. It yields the protein CAIRGSTGELFF.

V usage is TRBV9 and J usage is TRBJ2-1, with D possibly TRBD2 on 6 matching bases. The V end lost 0 bases, the J end lost 5 bases, and 15 bases lay between the germline ends. The CDR3 runs 16 residues. Germline V gene data show CDR1 as SGDLS and CDR2 as YYNGEE. The CDR3 here is CASSVAGGVRNNEQFF. The CDR3 DNA is TGTGCCAGCAGCGTAGCCGGGGGAGTAAGGAACAATGAGCAGTTCTTC. The whole variable domain, remainder taken from reference TRBV9 and TRBJ2-1, is DSGVTQTPKHLITATGQRVTLRCSPRSGDLSVYWYQQSLDQGLQFLIQYYNGEERAKGNILERFSAQQFPDLHSELNLSSLELGDSALYFCASSVAGGVRNNEQFFGPGTRLTVL.

In its sample, this clone was seen once. The rearrangement uses TRBV4-1 and TRBJ2-5; TRBD1 matches 10 bases. CDR1 and CDR2 from the germline V gene are MGHRA and YSYEKL. This CDR3 contains 17 residues. V was pared by 1 base and J by 1 base, with 6 bases of the junction left unmatched. CDR3 nucleotide sequence: TGCGCCAGCAGCCAAGGTCCCTGGACAGGGGGCCAAGAGACCCAGTACTTC. Its protein product is CASSQGPWTGGQETQYF.

The chain recombines TRBV30 with TRBJ2-1, with no clear D. Germline-derived CDR1 and CDR2 are GTSNPN and SVGIG (reference sequence). The ends were cut back, 1 base at V and 4 bases at J, with 11 bases in the middle. The CDR3 has 14 amino acids. CDR3 amino acids: CAWSAGQSYNEQFF. The CDR3 coding sequence is TGTGCCTGGAGTGCAGGTCAATCTTACAATGAGCAGTTCTTC.

The chain has TRBV13 and TRBJ1-6, with 11 nucleotides matching TRBD1. Trimming cost V 7 bases and J 7 bases; bases outside gene matches: 12. CDR1 is PRHDT and CDR2 is FYEKMQ in the germline V gene (reference sequence). The CDR3 runs 17 residues. CDR3 in DNA: TGTGCCAGCAACCTCGGGCCCCGGGACAGGGGGAATTCACCCCTCCACTTT. Encoded protein: CASNLGPRDRGNSPLHF.

The gene calls are TRBV9 and TRBJ1-5; D is possibly TRBD1 (5 bases). With 3 bases removed from V and 3 bases from J, the gap between germline ends came to 7 bases. The CDR3 has 13 amino acids. Germline CDR1 and CDR2: SGDLS and YYNGEE. DNA for the CDR3: TGTGCCAGCAGCGACAGGCCCAATCAGCCCCAGCATTTT. As protein: CASSDRPNQPQHF.

Only one count was recorded for this clone. This chain connects TRBV6-1 to TRBJ1-4; D possibly corresponds to TRBD1 (5 bases). The CDR3 contains 15 residues. V shed 6 bases and J shed 7 bases, with 18 bases lying between them. Germline V gene data show CDR1 as MNHNS and CDR2 as SASEGT. DNA of the CDR3: TGTGCCAGCAGCGCTATACAGGCGGGAACTGAAAAACTGTTTTTT. This encodes CASSAIQAGTEKLFF.

This clone was detected once. The chain is built from TRBV7-2 and TRBJ1-3, with D maybe TRBD1 (5 bases). This CDR3 region has 16 residues. Germline CDR1 is SGHTA and CDR2 is FQGNSA. V dropped 0 bases and J dropped 0 bases, with 9 bases sitting between them. The CDR3 DNA follows: TGTGCCAGCAGCTTAGCGGGACTGAACTCTGGAAACACCATATATTTT. This encodes CASSLAGLNSGNTIYF.

The chain links TRBV5-1 to TRBJ1-2, with TRBD1 as a possible D gene (5 bases). The CDR3 is made up of 15 amino acids. The germline V gene encodes CDR1 SGHRS and CDR2 YFSETQ. The V end was cut by 4 bases, the J end by 8 bases, with 21 bases between. The CDR3 spells CASSTTAGTPDGYTF. The CDR3 nucleotides are TGCGCCAGCAGCACGACCGCCGGGACGCCGGACGGCTACACCTTC.